This passage covers 16 T cell receptor beta chains from one sample sequenced in a study of T-cell memory formation after mild COVID-19. A single record per CDR3 protein comes from TCRdb applying MiXCR to the 5' RACE reads. The data hold 350,000 to 500,000 distinct CDR3 sequences, with more than 15% observed a single time. Sequencing was carried out using PBMCs or a T cell subset sorted from them (not recorded which). Receptors were obtained from a man aged 18 to 29 who had mild COVID-19 (a few samples of this study predate the infection). Cell type and time point are not known.

The chain has TRBV10-2 and TRBJ2-5; 14 bases agree with TRBD2. CDR1 and CDR2 (germline): WSHSY, SAAADI. Trimming took 6 bases from V and 2 from J; bases not matched to a gene: 14. The CDR3 loop spans 19 amino acids. DNA of the CDR3: TGCGCCAGCAGGGATGGACTAGCGGGGGGAATACCATCTCAAGAGACCCAGTACTTC. Its translation: CASRDGLAGGIPSQETQYF.

J is TRBJ1-3 and V is TRBV7-6; D might be TRBD1 (5 bases). Trimming cost V 5 bases and J 2 bases, with 16 bases left between them. Germline V gene data show CDR1 as SGHVS and CDR2 as FNYEAQ. The CDR3 runs 16 residues. The CDR3 protein is CASSNGPAGPGNTIYF. CDR3 DNA: TGTGCCAGCAGCAACGGACCCGCGGGGCCTGGAAACACCATATATTTT. Drawing the rest from reference TRBV7-6 and TRBJ1-3, the complete variable domain is GAGVSQSPRYKVTKRGQDVALRCDPISGHVSLYWYRQALGQGPEFLTYFNYEAQQDKSGLPNDRFSAERPEGSISTLTIQRTEQRDSAMYRCASSNGPAGPGNTIYFGEGSWLTVV.

This clonotype showed up just a few times. The chain's CDR3 is CASSLQQGDYGYTF. The DNA of the CDR3 is TGTGCCAGCAGCCTACAACAGGGGGACTATGGCTACACCTTC. The chain has TRBV7-2 and TRBJ1-2; TRBD1 matches at 8 bases. The CDR3 sequence is 14 residues long. After removal of 5 bases from V and 3 bases from J, the junction contained 5 bases not matched to a gene. Germline CDR1 SGHTA, CDR2 FQGNSA.

This rearrangement joins TRBV2 to TRBJ1-5; no definite D call. Germline V gives CDR1 SNHLY, CDR2 FYNNEI. Trimming left V 7 bases short and J 1 base short, with 8 bases between. The CDR3 consists of 13 residues. The CDR3: CASMQESNQPQHF. The CDR3 nucleotides are TGTGCCAGCATGCAGGAGAGCAATCAGCCCCAGCATTTT.

This chain joins TRBV4-1 and TRBJ1-1, with TRBD1 identical over 8 bases. With V trimmed by 1 base and J by 9 bases, 4 bases remained unmatched. This CDR3 contains 13 residues. Germline-derived CDR1 and CDR2 are MGHRA and YSYEKL. The DNA for the CDR3 is TGCGCCAGCAGCCAAGTTGACAGGGGCAAAGCTTTCTTT. The encoded protein is CASSQVDRGKAFF.

This chain links TRBV4-1 with TRBJ1-5; D is perhaps TRBD1 (5 bases). The germline gives CDR1 MGHRA, CDR2 YSYEKL. With 4 bases removed from V and 0 bases from J, the gap between germline ends came to 10 bases. This CDR3 region has 15 residues. The CDR3 is CASSPRTNSNQPQHF. The CDR3, as DNA: TGCGCCAGCAGCCCCCGGACAAATAGCAATCAGCCCCAGCATTTT.

The CDR3 sequence is CSGSAGGNQPQHF. The CDR3 nucleotides are TGCAGCGGGTCGGCTGGGGGTAATCAGCCCCAGCATTTT. The chain joins TRBV20-1 to TRBJ1-5; D may be TRBD1 (5 bases). The CDR3 is 13 residues long. Per the germline V gene, CDR1 is DFQATT and CDR2 is SNEGSKA (reference sequence).

The sample holds many counts of this clonotype. The V and J genes are TRBV7-2 and TRBJ1-1, with D unclear. V lost 2 bases, J lost 1 base, and 8 bases lay in between. The CDR3 runs to 14 residues. The germline gives CDR1 SGHTA, CDR2 FQGNSA. The CDR3 DNA is TGTGCCAGCAGCTTATCTCCAGCGAACACTGAAGCTTTCTTT. The encoded protein is CASSLSPANTEAFF.

The V call is TRBV9, the J call TRBJ2-3, with TRBD1 matching 7 bases. Trimming took 3 bases from V and 2 from J; bases not matched to a gene: 15. Per the germline V gene, CDR1 is SGDLS and CDR2 is YYNGEE. CDR3 length: 18 residues. CDR3 nucleotide sequence: TGTGCCAGCAGCGCCACCGGGACAGTATCTCTGGTCACAGATACGCAGTATTTT. It yields the protein CASSATGTVSLVTDTQYF.

The rearrangement uses TRBV19 and TRBJ1-5; D not resolved. Looked up from germline, CDR1 is LNHDA and CDR2 is SQIVND (reference sequence). The CDR3 extends over 14 amino acids. Deletions cut 0 bases from V and 4 bases from J, with 7 bases between. The CDR3 DNA reads TGTGCCAGTAGTATAGACAGGACGAATCAGCCCCAGCATTTT. Translated, it gives CASSIDRTNQPQHF. The variable domain in full, completed from reference TRBV19 and TRBJ1-5, reads DGGITQSPKYLFRKEGQNVTLSCEQNLNHDAMYWYRQDPGQGLRLIYYSQIVNDFQKGDIAEGYSVSREKKESFPLTVTSAQKNPTAFYLCASSIDRTNQPQHFGDGTRLSIL.

This clonotype was counted between two and nine times. The chain is built from TRBV4-2 and TRBJ1-1; D unclear. V gave up 0 bases and J gave up 0 bases, with 8 bases separating them. The CDR3 runs 15 residues. CDR1 is LGHNA, CDR2 YNFKEQ, per germline. The CDR3 region is CASSQDTGLNTEAFF. DNA of the CDR3: TGTGCCAGCAGCCAAGATACGGGCCTGAACACTGAAGCTTTCTTT.

This chain uses TRBV6-2 or TRBV6-3 with TRBJ2-7; a weak D match, TRBD2 (6 bases). CDR3 size: 13 residues. Deletions cut 5 bases from V and 3 bases from J, with 11 bases between. The germline V gene has CDR1 MNHEY and CDR2 SVGEGT. Here the CDR3 DNA reads TGTGCCAGCAGTATTGGGGGACTCTACGAGCAGTACGTC. As protein: CASSIGGLYEQYV.

The J gene is TRBJ1-5, the V gene TRBV20-1; tentatively, D is TRBD1 (5 bases). This CDR3 is built from 13 residues. Germline CDR1 reads DFQATT; CDR2 reads SNEGSKA (reference sequence). V lost 5 bases, J lost 4 bases, and 12 bases lay in between. The CDR3, as DNA: TGCAGTGCTCGGTGGGGGGGAAATCAGCCCCAGCATTTT. Its translation: CSARWGGNQPQHF.

This clonotype was counted only a few times. V and J are TRBV7-2 and TRBJ1-1; no clear D gene. V lost 4 bases to trimming and J lost 3 bases, with 18 bases between them. CDR1 SGHTA and CDR2 FQGNSA come from the germline V gene. This CDR3 spans 16 amino acids. CDR3 sequence reads: CASSYRRWGNDTEAFF. In nucleotides, the CDR3 is TGTGCCAGCAGCTATAGGAGGTGGGGAAACGACACTGAAGCTTTCTTT.

This clonotype was counted only a few times. The junction departs from germline at one end; a sequencing error may be responsible. J is TRBJ2-1 and V is TRBV11-2; D is unresolved. The CDR3 is 11 residues long. CDR1 is SGHAT and CDR2 is FQNNGV in the germline V gene. Here the CDR3 reads CASSSSNEQFF. DNA for the CDR3: TGCGCCAGCAGCTCCAGTAATGAGCAGTTCTTC.

The table lists this clonotype with many counts. The CDR3 protein is CASSPGASRETQYF. As DNA, the CDR3 is TGTGCCAGCAGCCCAGGGGCGAGTCGAGAGACCCAGTACTTC. The chain uses TRBV7-8 and TRBJ2-5, with TRBD1 as a possible D gene (6 bases). The CDR3 is 14 residues long. Trimming pared 5 bases from V and 4 bases from J, leaving 14 bases between. Germline V lookup: CDR1 SGHVS, CDR2 FQNEAQ.